This TCR beta chain was profiled in a study of blood T cell repertoires in COVID-19. About the research overall: Samples representing acute and convalescent COVID-19 were sourced from the United States, Italy and Spain.

This clone appeared a few times. The CDR3 sequence is 16 residues long. The V gene lost 0 bases and the J gene lost 0 bases, with 9 bases spanning the gap. Germline loops: CDR1 KGHSY, CDR2 FQNENV. Assay: immunoSEQ multiplex PCR; the TCRdb copy retains only in-frame clones and omits some. The sample gives under 300,000 clones, approximately 86% of which show up once; approximately 4.9% is in the top ten. This chain joins TRBV16 and TRBJ1-3; a weak D match, TRBD1 (5 bases). The receptor comes from an elderly woman with active or convalescent COVID-19. Specimen: peripheral blood. CDR3 region: CASSQSGRASGNTIYF. The CDR3 DNA sequence: TGTGCCAGCAGCCAATCGGGCAGGGCCTCTGGAAACACCATATATTTT.